What follows are 16 T cell receptor beta chains derived from one specimen sequenced in a study of blood T cell repertoires in COVID-19. Assay: immunoSEQ multiplex PCR; the TCRdb copy retains only in-frame clones and omits some. The table has about 170,000 clones, approximately 86% seen once. Material: peripheral blood. These receptors were obtained from a man aged 70 or older with acute or convalescent COVID-19.

J is TRBJ2-6 and V is TRBV6-6; TRBD2 is a possible D gene (7 bases). V gave up 6 bases and J gave up 3 bases, with 12 bases separating them. The CDR3 consists of 15 residues. CDR1 MNHNY and CDR2 SVGAGI come from the germline V gene (reference sequence). CDR3: CASRLGGDGANVLTF. The CDR3 DNA follows: TGTGCCAGCAGACTAGGGGGGGATGGGGCCAACGTCCTGACTTTC.

The V and J genes are TRBV29-1 and TRBJ2-3, with D perhaps TRBD2 (6 bases). The CDR3 has 15 residues. Germline V CDR1 and CDR2: SQVTM, ANQGSEA. V lost 7 bases to trimming and J lost 1 base, with 18 bases between them. The CDR3 here is CSATRWASGTDTQYF. The CDR3, as DNA: TGCAGCGCCACCCGGTGGGCTAGCGGCACAGATACGCAGTATTTT.

The chain carries TRBV27 and TRBJ1-1; 10 bases align to TRBD1. This CDR3 is built from 15 residues. CDR1 is MNHEY and CDR2 is SMNVEV in the germline V gene (reference sequence). V gave up 5 bases and J gave up 0 bases; unmatched junction bases: 3. The CDR3 loop is CASSPGQGVNTEAFF. In DNA form, the CDR3 reads TGTGCCAGCAGTCCCGGACAGGGGGTGAACACTGAAGCTTTCTTT.

V is TRBV5-4 and J is TRBJ1-2; 7 positions agree with TRBD1. Germline V gene sequence: CDR1 SGHNT, CDR2 YYREEE (reference sequence). The trim removed 4 bases at V and 3 bases at J, leaving 9 bases unmatched. The CDR3 consists of 15 residues. The CDR3 bases are TGTGCCAGCAGCCAGAGACAGGGCGAGTACTATGGCTACACCTTC. It codes for CASSQRQGEYYGYTF.

The count of this clone is one. The V call is TRBV11-2, the J call TRBJ1-1; 7 nucleotides agree with TRBD1. The germline V gene has CDR1 SGHAT and CDR2 FQNNGV. The CDR3 is 14 amino acids. J gave up 5 bases and V 3 bases, and 6 bases lay outside the gene matches. DNA of the CDR3: TGTGCCAGCAGCTTTATCACAGGGGAGACTGAAGCTTTCTTT. Translated, it gives CASSFITGETEAFF.

The V call is TRBV4-2, the J call TRBJ1-1; the match to TRBD1 covers 8 bases. Trimming cost V 0 bases and J 4 bases; bases outside gene matches: 4. This CDR3 has 15 residues. Germline lookup yields CDR1 LGHNA and CDR2 YNFKEQ. Written as DNA, the CDR3 is TGTGCCAGCAGCCAAGATCAGGACAGGGCCACTGAAGCTTTCTTT. Its protein is CASSQDQDRATEAFF.

This chain connects TRBV15 to TRBJ2-1; TRBD2 matches 9 bases. Trimming took 1 base from V and 5 from J; bases not matched to a gene: 9. The CDR3 consists of 17 residues. Germline CDR1 LNHNV, CDR2 YYDKDF (reference sequence). The CDR3 sequence: CATSRASTSGNNNEQFF. CDR3 sequence (DNA): TGTGCCACCAGCAGAGCGTCGACTAGCGGTAACAACAATGAGCAGTTCTTC.

The sample holds one count of this clone. This sequence joins TRBV7-9 and TRBJ1-1; the match to TRBD1 covers 9 bases. J lost 3 bases, V lost 5 bases, and 19 bases had no gene match. Germline V gene data show CDR1 as SEHNR and CDR2 as FQNEAQ (reference sequence). There are 19 residues in the CDR3. The CDR3 region is CASSLPSGQGRPKDTEAFF. CDR3 nucleotides: TGTGCCAGCAGCCTACCTTCAGGACAGGGGAGGCCAAAAGACACTGAAGCTTTCTTT.

V is TRBV5-6 and J is TRBJ2-7; 7 nucleotides line up with TRBD1. CDR3 length equals 11 residues. V lost 8 bases to trimming and J lost 5 bases; unmatched junction nucleotides: 4. The germline V gene encodes CDR1 SGHDT and CDR2 YYEEEE. The CDR3 bases are TGTGCCAGAGACAGGGCCAACGAGCAGTACTTC. It yields the protein CARDRANEQYF.

DNA for the CDR3: TGTGCCTGGGGGTCTAGCGGGAACACAGATACGCAGTATTTT. It codes for CAWGSSGNTDTQYF. The V and J genes are TRBV30 and TRBJ2-3; the match to TRBD2 covers 9 bases. Per germline, CDR1 GTSNPN and CDR2 SVGIG (reference sequence). This CDR3 is 14 amino acids long. Unmatched junction bases numbered 5, after V lost 5 bases and J lost 2 bases.

V is TRBV15 and J is TRBJ1-1; a possible D gene is TRBD1 (5 bases). Germline V gene sequence: CDR1 LNHNV, CDR2 YYDKDF (reference sequence). The V gene lost 0 bases and the J gene lost 5 bases, with 13 bases spanning the gap. CDR3 length equals 15 residues. CDR3 protein: CATSRDRVRMTEAFF. The CDR3 DNA sequence: TGTGCCACCAGCAGAGACAGGGTCAGGATGACTGAAGCTTTCTTT.

This clone was observed a handful of times. V is TRBV2 and J is TRBJ1-5, with a tentative D call TRBD1 (6 bases). Germline lookup yields CDR1 SNHLY and CDR2 FYNNEI. V dropped 4 bases and J dropped 4 bases, with 11 bases sitting between them. The CDR3 contains 14 residues. The CDR3: CASSGQAGNQPQHF. The CDR3 DNA reads TGTGCCAGCAGTGGACAGGCAGGGAATCAGCCCCAGCATTTT.

The V call is TRBV7-6, the J call TRBJ2-3, with D possibly TRBD2 on 5 matching bases. Per germline, CDR1 SGHVS and CDR2 FNYEAQ. CDR3 size: 15 residues. Trimming removed 5 bases at V and 2 bases at J, with 14 bases between. This CDR3 reads CASSLGDPLTDTQYF. CDR3 nucleotide sequence: TGTGCCAGCAGCCTCGGGGATCCCCTCACAGATACGCAGTATTTT.

The rearrangement joins TRBV5-1 to TRBJ1-2; a weak D match, TRBD1 (6 bases). CDR1 SGHRS and CDR2 YFSETQ come from the germline V gene. The CDR3 totals 15 residues. V lost 7 bases and J 4 bases, leaving 20 bases between the germline ends. The CDR3 region is CASSPPGGGGYGYTF. The CDR3 DNA follows: TGCGCCAGCTCACCCCCGGGGGGCGGAGGCTATGGCTACACCTTC.

The gene calls are TRBV19 and TRBJ2-3; tentative D call: TRBD2 (6 bases). The CDR3 sequence is 14 residues long. V shed 6 bases and J shed 7 bases, with 17 bases lying between them. Germline CDR1 reads LNHDA; CDR2 reads SQIVND (reference sequence). DNA of the CDR3: TGTGCCAGTAGCCATAGAGGAGGACTACATACGCAGTATTTT. Translating it yields CASSHRGGLHTQYF.

In nucleotides, the CDR3 is TGTGCCAGCAGCTCCACAGGGGCCGCGCCGACCCTCCACTTT. This gives the protein CASSSTGAAPTLHF. The chain combines TRBV7-9 with TRBJ1-6, with 7 positions matching TRBD1. Germline V gene data show CDR1 as SEHNR and CDR2 as FQNEAQ (reference sequence). The CDR3 extends over 14 amino acids. J gave up 14 bases and V 4 bases, and 11 bases lay outside the gene matches.